These 5 T cell receptor beta chains share one sample of origin, sequenced in a study of T cells in Graves' hyperthyroidism and ophthalmopathy. Authors of the study amplified TCR beta CDR3 regions from RNA transcripts. During a first-round RT-PCR of the TCR CDR3, the HTBI primer set was used. TCRdb reanalysed the multiplex PCR reads using MiXCR and keeps one entry per CDR3 protein. The sample comprises around 600,000 distinct CDR3 sequences, about 15% of which are singletons, and about 12% rests with the top ten. Sequencing was performed on blood. The receptors were sampled from a woman aged 45-60 years with Graves' ophthalmopathy.

This clonotype was detected a few times. The chain uses TRBV7-2 and TRBJ1-4, with D hard to call. This CDR3 is 14 amino acids long. Germline CDR1 reads SGHTA; CDR2 reads FQGNSA. Trimming took 0 bases from V and 5 from J, leaving 7 bases between them. The CDR3 DNA sequence: TGTGCCAGCAGCTTAGCGGCAATGAATGAAAAACTGTTTTTT. This translates into CASSLAAMNEKLFF.

This clonotype was observed many times. V is TRBV7-2 and J is TRBJ2-7, with TRBD2 matching 13 bases. Losses at the gene ends were 5 bases for V and 3 bases for J; bases not matched to a gene: 4. The CDR3 is 15 amino acids. The germline CDR1 and CDR2 sequences are SGHTA and FQGNSA. The CDR3 DNA follows: TGTGCCAGCAGCCACCGGACTAGCGGGAGCTACGAGCAGTACTTC. Protein sequence: CASSHRTSGSYEQYF.

This clonotype was observed at least ten times. The chain links TRBV28 to TRBJ1-5; TRBD1 agrees at 9 bases. The V gene end was trimmed by 5 bases and the J gene end by 6 bases; junction bases not matched to a gene: 11. The CDR3 runs 16 residues. CDR1 is MDHEN and CDR2 is SYDVKM in the germline V gene. This chain's CDR3 is CASSRNRDRVLQPQHF. CDR3 sequence (DNA): TGTGCCAGCAGTCGAAACCGGGACAGGGTTCTTCAGCCCCAGCATTTT.

In regard to this clonotype: Compared with germline, one end of the junction differs, possibly owing to a read error. The V call is TRBV7-7, the J call TRBJ2-3; D gene uncertain. CDR1 is SSHAT and CDR2 is FNYEAQ in the germline V gene (reference sequence). This CDR3 comprises 13 residues. The CDR3 region is CASSFIQTDTQYF. In DNA, the CDR3 is TGTGCTAGCAGCTTTATACAGACAGATACGCAGTATTTT.

This chain joins TRBV20-1 and TRBJ2-7; 9 positions agree with TRBD2. Per the germline V gene, CDR1 is DFQATT and CDR2 is SNEGSKA (reference sequence). CDR3 length: 15 amino acids. Germline trimming cut 4 bases from V and 5 bases from J; bases unmatched to any gene: 12. The CDR3 sequence: CSATPLVSGSHEQYF. Here the CDR3 DNA reads TGCAGTGCTACCCCTTTGGTTAGCGGGAGCCACGAGCAGTACTTC.